These T cell receptor beta chains were read from a single sample in a study of blood T cell repertoires in COVID-19. Sequencing was performed with immunoSEQ multiplex PCR; in TCRdb, only in-frame clones are kept and a portion is missing. The sample records roughly 120,000 clones, roughly 80% being singletons. The material sequenced was peripheral blood. The receptors derive from a man between 65 and 85 years old with acute or convalescent COVID-19. The CDR3 runs from the conserved cysteine through the conserved F or W. A D gene is named only where the DNA matches it firmly. Only some rows state a clone size, as once, few, many or a class for expanded clones.

J gene,D gene,V gene,clone size,CDR3 protein,CDR3 DNA
TRBJ2-5,TRBD2,TRBV30,.,CAWRSFGAGGVAQYF,TGTGCCTGGAGAAGTTTTGGGGCGGGAGGTGTGGCCCAGTACTTC
TRBJ2-3,.,TRBV28,.,CASSYGTARAQYF,TGTGCCAGCAGTTACGGGACTGCCAGGGCGCAGTATTTT
TRBJ2-2,.,TRBV15,.,CATSNQKKNTGELFF,TGTGCCACCAGCAATCAGAAGAAGAACACCGGGGAGCTGTTTTTT
TRBJ1-5,TRBD1,TRBV15,.,CATSRDQLGTGDNQPQHF,TGTGCCACCAGCAGAGATCAGTTGGGGACAGGAGACAATCAGCCCCAGCATTTT
TRBJ1-1,TRBD1,TRBV5-1,.,CASRVSGGSLTEAFF,TGCGCCAGCAGAGTTTCAGGGGGCAGCTTGACTGAAGCTTTCTTT
TRBJ2-3,TRBD1,TRBV7-9,.,CASSPMDRGFTDTQYF,TGTGCCAGCAGCCCAATGGACAGGGGATTCACAGATACGCAGTATTTT
TRBJ2-7,.,TRBV3-1/TRBV3-2,.,CASSQDQRGNSYEQYF,TGTGCCAGCAGCCAAGATCAGCGTGGCAATTCCTACGAGCAGTACTTC
TRBJ1-1,.,TRBV19,.,CASTPALRGSNTEAFF,TGTGCCAGCACCCCGGCGCTTAGGGGGAGTAACACTGAAGCTTTCTTT
TRBJ2-7,.,TRBV30,.,CAWSVQAGVYEQYF,TGTGCCTGGAGTGTACAGGCAGGGGTCTACGAGCAGTACTTC
TRBJ1-2,TRBD1,TRBV27,few,CASSLSMDRTSYGYTF,TGTGCCAGCAGTTTATCGATGGACAGGACTTCCTATGGCTACACCTTC
TRBJ2-2,.,TRBV10-3,.,CAISEPVQNTGELFF,TGTGCCATCAGTGAGCCGGTCCAGAACACCGGGGAGCTGTTTTTT
TRBJ2-3,TRBD2,TRBV5-1,once,CASSERGGTDTQYF,TGCGCCAGCAGCGAGCGGGGGGGCACAGATACGCAGTATTTT
TRBJ2-7,.,TRBV7-9,.,CASSSRWYEQYF,TGTGCCAGCAGCTCCCGGTGGTACGAGCAGTACTTC
TRBJ1-4,.,TRBV3-1/TRBV3-2,.,CASSQVSGGGNEKLFF,TGTGCCAGCAGCCAAGTCTCGGGAGGTGGAAATGAAAAACTGTTTTTT
TRBJ1-3,.,TRBV28,.,CASSSQGGRGNTIYF,TGTGCCAGCAGTTCTCAGGGAGGAAGAGGAAACACCATATATTTT
TRBJ1-2,TRBD1,TRBV6-6,.,CASSRNPTGGLGGYTF,TGTGCCAGCAGTCGAAACCCTACAGGGGGTCTGGGAGGCTACACCTTC
TRBJ2-5,TRBD1,TRBV7-9,.,CASSFGTGAAQETQYF,TGTGCCAGCAGCTTTGGGACAGGTGCTGCCCAAGAGACCCAGTACTTC
TRBJ1-1,.,TRBV27,once,CASSDTGLYNTEAFF,TGTGCCAGCAGTGATACGGGTCTCTATAACACTGAAGCTTTCTTT
TRBJ1-4,.,TRBV25-1,.,CASSEGGTGEKLFF,TGTGCCAGCAGTGAAGGAGGGACGGGCGAAAAACTGTTTTTT
TRBJ2-2,.,TRBV7-2,.,CASSFRNTGELFF,TGTGCCAGCAGCTTCCGGAACACCGGGGAGCTGTTTTTT
TRBJ1-2,TRBD1,TRBV7-8,once,CASSLGGTGAYGYTF,TGTGCCAGCAGCCTAGGGGGGACAGGGGCCTATGGCTACACCTTC
TRBJ2-3,TRBD1,TRBV15,few,CATSKGVQGATDTQYF,TGTGCCACCAGCAAAGGGGTACAGGGGGCAACAGATACGCAGTATTTT
TRBJ1-4,.,TRBV7-2,.,CASSLGNRALGEKLFF,TGTGCCAGCAGCTTGGGTAACAGGGCCCTTGGTGAAAAACTGTTTTTT
TRBJ2-1,.,TRBV6-5,.,CASTQAGYNEQFF,TGTGCCAGCACCCAAGCGGGCTACAATGAGCAGTTCTTC
TRBJ2-3,.,TRBV7-9,.,CASSPGTFDTQYF,TGTGCCAGCAGCCCGGGGACTTTCGATACGCAGTATTTT
TRBJ2-3,.,TRBV3-1/TRBV3-2,.,CASSPYDSSTDTQYF,TGTGCCAGCAGCCCATATGACAGTAGCACAGATACGCAGTATTTT
TRBJ1-1,.,TRBV7-8,.,CASSNRRGGEAFF,TGTGCCAGCAGCAATCGTAGGGGCGGCGAAGCTTTCTTT
TRBJ1-1,.,TRBV7-3,few,CASSPTVNTEAFF,TGTGCCAGCAGCCCGACAGTGAACACTGAAGCTTTCTTT
TRBJ1-2,TRBD1,TRBV2,.,CASSQTGTSGYTF,TGTGCCAGCAGTCAGACAGGGACCAGTGGCTACACCTTC
TRBJ2-7,.,TRBV14,.,CASSQLAVPYEQYF,TGTGCCAGCAGCCAATTGGCGGTGCCCTACGAGCAGTACTTC
TRBJ2-2,TRBD1,TRBV2,.,CASSGDRGLAGELFF,TGTGCCAGCAGTGGGGACAGGGGGCTGGCCGGGGAGCTGTTTTTT
TRBJ2-2,TRBD1,TRBV28,.,CASSLRDRGHTGELFF,TGTGCCAGCAGTTTAAGGGACAGGGGGCACACCGGGGAGCTGTTTTTT
TRBJ1-6,.,TRBV6-2/TRBV6-3,.,CASTPGLYNSPLHF,TGTGCCAGCACCCCGGGACTCTATAATTCACCCCTCCACTTT
TRBJ2-7,TRBD1,TRBV6-5,.,CASSLAGQGFYEQYF,TGTGCCAGCAGTTTGGCGGGACAGGGATTCTACGAGCAGTACTTC
TRBJ2-7,TRBD2,TRBV5-4,.,CASSRLAGVTYEQYF,TGTGCCAGCAGTCGACTAGCGGGGGTCACCTACGAGCAGTACTTC
TRBJ2-1,TRBD2,TRBV5-1,.,CASSLVPLAGSNEQFF,TGCGCCAGCAGCTTGGTTCCACTAGCGGGCAGTAATGAGCAGTTCTTC
TRBJ1-4,TRBD1,TRBV5-1,.,CASRIQGWDEKLFF,TGCGCCAGCAGGATACAGGGGTGGGATGAAAAACTGTTTTTT